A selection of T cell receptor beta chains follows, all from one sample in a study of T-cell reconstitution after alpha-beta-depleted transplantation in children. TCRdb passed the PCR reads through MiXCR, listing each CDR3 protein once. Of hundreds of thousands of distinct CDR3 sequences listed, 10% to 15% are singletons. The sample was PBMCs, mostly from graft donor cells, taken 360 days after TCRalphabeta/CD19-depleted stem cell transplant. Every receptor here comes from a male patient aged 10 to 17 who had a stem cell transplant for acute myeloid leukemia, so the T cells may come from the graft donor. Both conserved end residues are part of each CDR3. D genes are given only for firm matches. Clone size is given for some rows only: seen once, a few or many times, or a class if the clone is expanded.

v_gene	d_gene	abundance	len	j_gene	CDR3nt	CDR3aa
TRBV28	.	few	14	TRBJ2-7	TGTGCCAGTCGTGAGGGCTATAGCTCCTACGAGCAGTACTTC	CASREGYSSYEQYF
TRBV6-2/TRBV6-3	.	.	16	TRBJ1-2	TGTGCCAGCAGTCCGGACGTCATTCAGATTAACTATGGCTACACCTTC	CASSPDVIQINYGYTF
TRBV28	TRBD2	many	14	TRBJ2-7	TGTGCCAGCATCCCACTAGCGGGAGTCCGCGAGCAGTACTTC	CASIPLAGVREQYF
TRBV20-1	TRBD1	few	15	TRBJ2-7	TGCAGTGCTAGCCCGGGACAGGGTTTCTCCTACGAGCAGTACTTC	CSASPGQGFSYEQYF
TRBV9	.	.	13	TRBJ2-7	TGTGCCAGCAGCGTAAACGGAGTCGACGAGCAGTACTTC	CASSVNGVDEQYF
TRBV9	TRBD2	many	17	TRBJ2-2	TGTGCCAGCAGCGTAACGTGGACTAGCGCAGGCACCGGGGAGCTGTTTTTT	CASSVTWTSAGTGELFF
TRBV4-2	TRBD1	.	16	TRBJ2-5	TGTGCCAGCAGCCAAGGACGGGACAGGGGGCAAGAGACCCAGTACTTC	CASSQGRDRGQETQYF
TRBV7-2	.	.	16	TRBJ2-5	TGTGCCAGCAGCTGGACGAGACTTAGCATGCAAGAGACCCAGTACTTC	CASSWTRLSMQETQYF
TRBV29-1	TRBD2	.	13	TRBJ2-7	TGCAGCGTGGGGATTAGCGGGAGTTACGAGCAGTACTTC	CSVGISGSYEQYF
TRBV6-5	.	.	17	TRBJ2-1	TGTGCCAGCACCTACGGGGGCCATGGGTGGGGCGTCAATGAGCAGTTCTTC	CASTYGGHGWGVNEQFF
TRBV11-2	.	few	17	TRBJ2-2	TGTGCCAGCAGCTCCAGCCCGGGAGCGGCGAACACCGGGGAGCTGTTTTTT	CASSSSPGAANTGELFF
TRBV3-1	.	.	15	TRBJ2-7	TGTGCCAGCAGCCATTCACTGGGGGACTCCTACGAGCAGTACTTC	CASSHSLGDSYEQYF
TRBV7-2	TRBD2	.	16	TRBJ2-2	TGTGCCAGCAGCTTAGACAGCGGGAGCAACACCGGGGAGCTGTTTTTT	CASSLDSGSNTGELFF
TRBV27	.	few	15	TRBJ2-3	TGTGCCAGCCATAAAGGACTATTCACCACAGATACGCAGTATTTT	CASHKGLFTTDTQYF
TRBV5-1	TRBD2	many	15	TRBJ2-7	TGCGCCAGCAGCCCCGGACTAGCGGGAGCTTACGAGCAGTACTTC	CASSPGLAGAYEQYF
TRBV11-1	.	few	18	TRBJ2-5	TGTGCCAGCAGCTTTTTCCCTCCTCCGGGGGCCGTTCAAGAGACCCAGTACTTC	CASSFFPPPGAVQETQYF
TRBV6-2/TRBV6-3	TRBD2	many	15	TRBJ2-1	TGTGCCAGCAGCCCCGGACTAGGCATTAACAATGAGCAGTTCTTC	CASSPGLGINNEQFF
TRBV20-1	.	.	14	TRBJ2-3	TGCAGGGGGGCGGATGCGAGGGGGACAGATACGCAGTATTTT	CRGADARGTDTQYF
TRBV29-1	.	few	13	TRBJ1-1	TGCAGCGTTCGGGTCCTCATGAACACTGAAGCTTTCTTT	CSVRVLMNTEAFF
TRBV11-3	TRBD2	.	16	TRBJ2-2	TGTGCCAGCAGCTTATACCTAGCGGGAGTTAACGGGGAGCTGTTTTTT	CASSLYLAGVNGELFF
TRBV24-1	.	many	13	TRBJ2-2	TGTGCCACCAGTCTACAAAGGACTGGGGAGCTGTTTTTT	CATSLQRTGELFF
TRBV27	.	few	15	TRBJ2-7	TGTGCCAGCAGTTTTACCGCCCCTAGTTTATACGAGCAGTACTTC	CASSFTAPSLYEQYF
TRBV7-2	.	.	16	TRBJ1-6	TGTGCCAGCAGCTTAAAGGCTGACAGAGTTAATTCACCCCTCCACTTT	CASSLKADRVNSPLHF
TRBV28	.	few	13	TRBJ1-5	TGTGCCAGCAGTCCGGGGGTTAATCAGCCCCAGCATTTT	CASSPGVNQPQHF
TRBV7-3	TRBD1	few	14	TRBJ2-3	TGTGCCAGCAGCCAGGACAGGGTGACAGATACGCAGTATTTT	CASSQDRVTDTQYF
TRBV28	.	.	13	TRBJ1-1	TGTGCCAGCAGTTTAAGGCCGGCAGCTGAAGCTTTCTTT	CASSLRPAAEAFF
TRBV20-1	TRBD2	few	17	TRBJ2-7	TGCAGTGCTAGTATCCCCTTTACCGGGACTAAATCCTACGAGCAGTACTTC	CSASIPFTGTKSYEQYF
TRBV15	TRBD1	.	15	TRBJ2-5	TGTGCCACCAGCAGGGTAGGGACAGCGTGGAAGACCCAGTACTTC	CATSRVGTAWKTQYF
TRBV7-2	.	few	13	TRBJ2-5	TGTGCCAGCAGACAGACAGGACAAGAGACCCAGTACTTC	CASRQTGQETQYF
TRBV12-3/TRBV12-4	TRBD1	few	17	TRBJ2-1	TGTGCCAGCAGTTTTCGGCCCCTACAGGGGGCGGGGAATGAGCAGTTCTTC	CASSFRPLQGAGNEQFF
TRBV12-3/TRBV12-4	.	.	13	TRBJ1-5	TGTGCCAGCAGTTTACAGCATAATCAGCCCCAGCATTTT	CASSLQHNQPQHF